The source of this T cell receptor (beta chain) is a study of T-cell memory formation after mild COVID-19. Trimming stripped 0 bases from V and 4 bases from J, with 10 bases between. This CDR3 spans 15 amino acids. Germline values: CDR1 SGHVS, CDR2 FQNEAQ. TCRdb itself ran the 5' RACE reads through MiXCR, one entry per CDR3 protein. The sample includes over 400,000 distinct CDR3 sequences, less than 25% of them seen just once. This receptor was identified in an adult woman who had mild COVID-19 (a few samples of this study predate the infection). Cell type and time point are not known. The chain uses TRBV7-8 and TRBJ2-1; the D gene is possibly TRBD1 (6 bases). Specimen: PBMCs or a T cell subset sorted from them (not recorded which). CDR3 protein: CASSLAAGDYNEQFF. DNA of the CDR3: TGTGCCAGCAGCTTAGCGGCAGGGGATTACAATGAGCAGTTCTTC.